A single sample gave rise to the 21 T cell receptor beta chains below, sequenced in a study of T cells after yellow fever vaccination. TCRdb re-called the 5' RACE reads through MiXCR, storing one row per CDR3 protein. The table includes some 240,000 distinct CDR3 sequences, 3.6% detected once. The sample here was PBMCs, taken 15 days after the yellow fever booster vaccination. These receptors were taken from a man aged 18 to 30 who received the YFV17D yellow fever vaccine.

The chain links TRBV11-2 to TRBJ2-5, with D perhaps matching TRBD1 or TRBD2 (6 bases each). V was cut by 4 bases and J by 1 base, with 10 bases left in between. Germline V gene data show CDR1 as SGHAT and CDR2 as FQNNGV. The CDR3 sequence is 14 residues long. This chain's CDR3 is CASSSRGPQETQYF. The CDR3 nucleotides read TGTGCCAGCAGCTCTCGGGGGCCCCAAGAGACCCAGTACTTC.

This clonotype was observed at least ten times. V gene TRBV5-1 combines with J gene TRBJ2-1, with TRBD2 identical over 11 bases. J gave up 5 bases and V 4 bases, and 5 bases lay outside the gene matches. CDR3 length: 15 residues. The germline V gene has CDR1 SGHRS and CDR2 YFSETQ. The chain's CDR3 is CASSDPGLADNEQFF. As DNA, the CDR3 is TGCGCCAGCAGCGACCCGGGACTAGCGGACAATGAGCAGTTCTTC.

This clonotype turned up a few times. This chain connects TRBV20-1 to TRBJ1-6, with D uncertain. CDR3 length equals 12 residues. Germline CDR1 reads DFQATT; CDR2 reads SNEGSKA (reference sequence). V was clipped by 0 bases and J by 10 bases, with 7 bases between them. CDR3 sequence (DNA): TGCAGTGCTAGAGATCGGAACTCACCCCTCCACTTT. It specifies CSARDRNSPLHF.

This clonotype was counted many times. The chain couples TRBV7-7 to TRBJ2-3; D remains unclear. V lost 2 bases to trimming and J lost 2 bases, with 11 bases between them. This CDR3 comprises 15 residues. Germline lookup yields CDR1 SSHAT and CDR2 FNYEAQ (reference sequence). The CDR3 sequence is CASSLTPGLTDTQYF. The CDR3, as DNA: TGTGCCAGCAGCTTAACCCCAGGCCTCACAGATACGCAGTATTTT.

The table lists this clonotype with many counts. The gene calls are TRBV4-3 and TRBJ1-2; D might be TRBD1 (6 bases). The length of the CDR3 is 17 residues. Germline V gives CDR1 LGHNA, CDR2 YSLEER. The V end was cut by 0 bases, the J end by 7 bases, with 21 bases between. CDR3 bases: TGCGCCAGCAGCCAAGATAGCGGCAGGGGAGGATCGAGTGGCTACACCTTC. This codes for CASSQDSGRGGSSGYTF.

At least ten counts were recorded for this clonotype. The chain combines TRBV3-1 with TRBJ1-6; D possibly corresponds to TRBD1 (6 bases). The CDR3 has 17 amino acids. Germline CDR1 LGHDT, CDR2 YNNKEL (reference sequence). With 2 bases removed from V and 6 bases from J, the gap between germline ends came to 17 bases. CDR3 in DNA: TGTGCCAGCAGCCAAATCCCGGACAGCTTTCTTAATTCACCCCTCCACTTT. This encodes CASSQIPDSFLNSPLHF.

In this sample, this clonotype turned up many times. The rearrangement links TRBV12-3 or TRBV12-4 to TRBJ2-3; no clear D gene. V lost 2 bases and J lost 8, with 8 bases in between. This CDR3 region has 12 residues. The CDR3 is CASSLRVPTQYF. Here the CDR3 DNA reads TGTGCCAGCAGTTTAAGGGTGCCTACGCAGTATTTT.

The chain couples TRBV4-3 to TRBJ2-1, with TRBD2 matching over 8 bases. V lost 0 bases to trimming and J lost 5 bases; unmatched junction nucleotides: 9. Germline CDR1 is LGHNA and CDR2 is YSLEER. The CDR3 extends over 17 amino acids. The CDR3 nucleotides read TGCGCCAGCAGCCAAGAATTTTGGCGGGGGGCTGACAATGAGCAGTTCTTC. Amino acid sequence: CASSQEFWRGADNEQFF.

This clonotype came up many times. The chain uses TRBV7-2 and TRBJ2-7; D perhaps matches TRBD2 (5 bases). This CDR3 is 13 amino acids long. V gave up 10 bases and J gave up 4 bases, with 17 bases separating them. From germline, CDR1 is SGHTA and CDR2 FQGNSA. CDR3 coding DNA: TGTGCCACCTCCCGGACTCCAGAATACGAGCAGTACTTC. Amino acids: CATSRTPEYEQYF.

This clonotype was seen ten or more times. This chain joins TRBV7-8 and TRBJ1-2; 8 bases map to TRBD1. The V gene's germline CDR1 is SGHVS and CDR2 FQNEAQ. V lost 4 bases, J lost 8 bases, and 9 bases stayed unmatched. The CDR3 consists of 14 residues. Written as DNA, the CDR3 is TGTGCCAGCAGCTCCGGGACAGGTCTGAGGGGCTACACCTTC. Translating it yields CASSSGTGLRGYTF.

This clonotype was detected many times. CDR3 residues: CASSDGEGAQPQHF. In nucleotides, the CDR3 is TGTGCCAGCAGCGATGGCGAGGGGGCACAGCCCCAGCATTTT. The chain is built from TRBV5-6 and TRBJ1-5; the match to TRBD1 covers 7 bases. With V trimmed by 4 bases and J by 7 bases, 8 bases remained unmatched. This CDR3 region has 14 residues. The V gene's germline CDR1 is SGHDT and CDR2 YYEEEE.

This clonotype was counted ten times or more. The genes are TRBV20-1 and TRBJ2-5; the D gene is possibly TRBD2 (6 bases). Per germline, CDR1 DFQATT and CDR2 SNEGSKA (reference sequence). The length of the CDR3 is 14 residues. V was shortened by 3 bases and J by 2 bases, with 13 bases between the two germline ends. The CDR3 sequence is CSARGGALQETQYF. The DNA for the CDR3 is TGCAGTGCTAGGGGGGGTGCCTTACAAGAGACCCAGTACTTC.

The sample holds a few counts of this clonotype. CDR3 bases: TGTGCCAGCAGCCAGCCACGGGACCTTCAAGAGACCCAGTACTTC. Translating it yields CASSQPRDLQETQYF. The chain has TRBV6-2 or TRBV6-3 and TRBJ2-5; the D call may be TRBD1 or TRBD2 (5 bases each). The CDR3 covers 15 residues. Germline V lookup: CDR1 MNHEY, CDR2 SVGEGT. Deletions cut 6 bases from V and 2 bases from J, with 16 bases between.

This clonotype has at least ten counts. The chain carries TRBV6-5 and TRBJ2-4, with a weak D call TRBD2 (7 bases). V lost 6 bases and J 6 bases, leaving 21 bases between the germline ends. The CDR3 length is 16 residues. Germline V gives CDR1 MNHEY, CDR2 SVGAGI. This chain's CDR3 is CASSPVGGRWGNIQYF. CDR3 DNA: TGTGCCAGCAGCCCGGTGGGGGGGCGATGGGGAAACATTCAGTACTTC.

This clonotype was seen many times. The rearrangement joins TRBV5-1 to TRBJ2-1; the match to TRBD1 covers 9 bases. The germline gives CDR1 SGHRS, CDR2 YFSETQ. V was pared by 3 bases and J by 7 bases, with 8 bases of the junction left unmatched. This CDR3 contains 15 residues. The CDR3: CASSSWTGAVNEQFF. CDR3 nucleotides: TGCGCCAGCAGCTCCTGGACAGGGGCGGTGAATGAGCAGTTCTTC.

This clonotype was recorded many times. The chain uses TRBV10-2 and TRBJ2-5; D tentatively fits TRBD1 or TRBD2 (6 bases each). V gave up 10 bases and J gave up 4 bases, with 16 bases separating them. Looked up from germline, CDR1 is WSHSY and CDR2 is SAAADI. The CDR3 has 13 amino acids. The CDR3 DNA sequence: TGCGCCACTCGGAAGGGGGGCTTAGAGACCCAGTACTTC. Its protein product is CATRKGGLETQYF.

This clonotype was detected ten times or more. The chain has TRBV29-1 and TRBJ2-7, with D possibly TRBD1 on 6 matching bases. Germline CDR1 and CDR2: SQVTM and ANQGSEA. This CDR3 region has 12 residues. Trimming removed 4 bases at V and 2 bases at J, with 9 bases between. CDR3 amino acids: CSVGTVAYEQYF. Here the CDR3 DNA reads TGCAGCGTTGGGACAGTAGCCTACGAGCAGTACTTC.

This clonotype occurred many times. The V gene is TRBV18, the J gene TRBJ2-1, with D perhaps TRBD1 (6 bases). The CDR3 consists of 13 residues. Germline V lookup: CDR1 KGHSH, CDR2 LQKENI. With 0 bases removed from V and 11 bases from J, the gap between germline ends came to 11 bases. CDR3 protein: CASSPPGAGQQFF. The CDR3, as DNA: TGTGCCAGCTCACCACCGGGGGCAGGGCAGCAGTTCTTC.

This clonotype came up many times. The rearrangement uses TRBV18 and TRBJ2-7; 8 bases map to TRBD2. Germline V CDR1 and CDR2: KGHSH, LQKENI. V trimming: 3 bases; J trimming: 2 bases; junction bases outside the gene matches: 6. The CDR3 covers 15 residues. DNA of the CDR3: TGTGCCAGCTCACCCACGGGGGGGACGACCTACGAGCAGTACTTC. Encoded protein: CASSPTGGTTYEQYF.

In this sample, this clonotype turned up many times. J is TRBJ2-5 and V is TRBV20-1; D gene unclear. V gave up 1 base and J gave up 5 bases, with 5 bases separating them. CDR1 is DFQATT, CDR2 SNEGSKA, per germline (reference sequence). This CDR3 is built from 11 residues. The CDR3 spells CSARGPETQYF. The CDR3 coding sequence is TGCAGTGCTAGAGGTCCGGAGACCCAGTACTTC.

Many counts were recorded for this clonotype. The rearrangement joins TRBV29-1 to TRBJ2-1, with TRBD1 matching 10 bases. The CDR3 has 13 amino acids. Germline V lookup: CDR1 SQVTM, CDR2 ANQGSEA. J gave up 7 bases and V 3 bases, and 3 bases lay outside the gene matches. The chain's CDR3 is CSVDRDRGNEQFF. The CDR3 region has the DNA TGCAGCGTTGATAGGGACAGGGGTAATGAGCAGTTCTTC.